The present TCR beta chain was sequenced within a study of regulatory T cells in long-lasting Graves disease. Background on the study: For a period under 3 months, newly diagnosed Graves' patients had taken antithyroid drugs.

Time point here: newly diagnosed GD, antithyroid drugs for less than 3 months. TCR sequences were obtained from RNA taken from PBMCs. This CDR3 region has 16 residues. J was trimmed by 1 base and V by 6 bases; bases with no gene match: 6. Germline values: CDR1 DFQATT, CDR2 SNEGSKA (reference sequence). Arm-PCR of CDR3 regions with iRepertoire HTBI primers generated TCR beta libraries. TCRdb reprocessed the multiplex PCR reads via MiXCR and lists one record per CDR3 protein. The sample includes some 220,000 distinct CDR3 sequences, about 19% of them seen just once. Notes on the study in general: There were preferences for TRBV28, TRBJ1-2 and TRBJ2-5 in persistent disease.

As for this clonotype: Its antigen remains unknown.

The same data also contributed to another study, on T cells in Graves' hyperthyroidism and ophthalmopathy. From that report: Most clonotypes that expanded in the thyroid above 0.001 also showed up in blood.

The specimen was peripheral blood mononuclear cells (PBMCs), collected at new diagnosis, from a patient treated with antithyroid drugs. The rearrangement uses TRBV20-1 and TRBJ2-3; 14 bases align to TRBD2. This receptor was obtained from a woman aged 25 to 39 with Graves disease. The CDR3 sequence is CSAGTSGSVGTDTQYF. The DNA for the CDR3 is TGCAGTGCAGGGACTAGCGGGAGCGTGGGCACAGATACGCAGTATTTT.